This T cell receptor (beta chain) is from a study of radiation and T cells in renal cell carcinoma. As to this clone: No antigen is known for it.

The treatment is: 15 Gy SBRT to primary tumor, nephrectomy 4 weeks later. This renal cell carcinoma was of the clear cell type. The CDR3 extends over 13 amino acids. Germline-derived CDR1 and CDR2 are MNHEY and SMNVEV (reference sequence). V dropped 5 bases and J dropped 8; count of bases not matched to a gene: 5. Overall study results and limits: Compared with controls, irradiated tumors had more, larger dominant CDR3 motifs.

TCRdb's copy holds only in-frame clones and misses some; the assay was immunoSEQ multiplex PCR. The sample carries about 16,000 clones, 50% recorded once. The input for sequencing was tumor tissue, taken from a patient whose treatment included radiotherapy and nephrectomy. The source is a woman in her sixties or seventies with renal cell carcinoma. The V and J genes are TRBV27 and TRBJ1-2, with 10 bases matching TRBD1. The CDR3, as DNA: TGTGCCAGCAGTCACGGACAGGGGGACGGCTACACCTTC. Translating gives CASSHGQGDGYTF.